The clone carrying this T cell receptor beta chain has only a few counts. This entry is derived from a study of early T cells in non-severe SARS-CoV-2 infection. There are 10 residues in the CDR3. CDR1 and CDR2 from the germline V gene are SQVTM and ANQGSEA. V was pared by 4 bases and J by 10 bases, with 8 bases between. Individual cDNA molecules carried attached unique molecular identifiers. MiXCR was run by TCRdb on the 5' RACE reads, yielding one entry per CDR3 protein. Counted here are around 89,000 distinct CDR3 sequences, about 15% occurring once; the ten biggest clones make up roughly 0.6%. Material for sequencing was whole blood. V usage is TRBV29-1 and J usage is TRBJ2-1, with D uncertain. This sequence originates from an adult who was a healthcare worker with PCR-confirmed SARS-CoV-2 infection or an uninfected control (not recorded which). As DNA, the CDR3 is TGCAGCGTTGGGCAGGAAGAGCAGTTCTTC. Its translation is CSVGQEEQFF.